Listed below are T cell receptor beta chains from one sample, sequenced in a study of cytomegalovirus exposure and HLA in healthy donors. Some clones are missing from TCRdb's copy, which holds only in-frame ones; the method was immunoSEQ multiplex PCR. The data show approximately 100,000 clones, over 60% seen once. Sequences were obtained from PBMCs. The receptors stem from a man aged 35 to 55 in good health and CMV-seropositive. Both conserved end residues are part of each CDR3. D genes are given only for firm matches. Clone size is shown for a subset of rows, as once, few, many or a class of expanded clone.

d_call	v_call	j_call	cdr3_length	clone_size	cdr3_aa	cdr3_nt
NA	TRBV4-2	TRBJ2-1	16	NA	CASSQEGGGGFGEQFF	TGTGCCAGCAGCCAAGAAGGGGGGGGCGGTTTCGGTGAGCAGTTCTTC
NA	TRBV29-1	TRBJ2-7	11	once	CSVYRGYEQYF	TGCAGCGTTTACCGAGGGTACGAGCAGTACTTC
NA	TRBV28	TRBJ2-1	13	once	CASSLTIYNEQFF	TGTGCCAGCAGTCTCACTATCTACAATGAGCAGTTCTTC
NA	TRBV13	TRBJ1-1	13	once	CASSHGRPAEAFF	TGTGCCAGCAGCCACGGGAGGCCCGCTGAAGCTTTCTTT
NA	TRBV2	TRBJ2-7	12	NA	CASSGPSYEQYF	TGTGCCAGCAGTGGCCCCAGCTACGAGCAGTACTTC
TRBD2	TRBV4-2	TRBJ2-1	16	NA	CASSQDWTSGGAEQFF	TGTGCCAGCAGCCAAGATTGGACTAGCGGGGGGGCTGAGCAGTTCTTC
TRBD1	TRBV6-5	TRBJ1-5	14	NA	CASRPGGTNQPQHF	TGTGCCAGCAGACCAGGGGGGACCAATCAGCCCCAGCATTTT
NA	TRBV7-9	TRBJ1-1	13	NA	CASSLARDSEAFF	TGTGCCAGCAGCTTAGCCCGGGACTCTGAAGCTTTCTTT
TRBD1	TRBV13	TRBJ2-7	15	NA	CASSNRDRGTYEQYF	TGTGCCAGCAGCAACCGGGACAGGGGCACCTACGAGCAGTACTTC
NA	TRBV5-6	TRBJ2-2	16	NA	CASSLVRGGATGELFF	TGTGCCAGCAGCTTAGTCAGAGGGGGGGCCACCGGGGAGCTGTTTTTT
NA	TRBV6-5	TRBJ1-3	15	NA	CASTGRRQPGNTIYF	TGTGCCAGCACCGGTAGGAGGCAGCCCGGAAACACCATATATTTT
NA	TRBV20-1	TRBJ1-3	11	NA	CSARDPGGYAF	TGCAGTGCTAGAGATCCCGGGGGGTACGCTTTT
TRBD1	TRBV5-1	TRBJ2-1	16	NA	CASSLVGTGVFHEQFF	TGCGCCAGCAGCTTGGTAGGGACAGGGGTTTTCCATGAGCAGTTCTTC
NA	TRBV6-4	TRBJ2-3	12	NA	CASRVETDTQYF	TGTGCCAGCAGGGTCGAGACAGATACGCAGTATTTT